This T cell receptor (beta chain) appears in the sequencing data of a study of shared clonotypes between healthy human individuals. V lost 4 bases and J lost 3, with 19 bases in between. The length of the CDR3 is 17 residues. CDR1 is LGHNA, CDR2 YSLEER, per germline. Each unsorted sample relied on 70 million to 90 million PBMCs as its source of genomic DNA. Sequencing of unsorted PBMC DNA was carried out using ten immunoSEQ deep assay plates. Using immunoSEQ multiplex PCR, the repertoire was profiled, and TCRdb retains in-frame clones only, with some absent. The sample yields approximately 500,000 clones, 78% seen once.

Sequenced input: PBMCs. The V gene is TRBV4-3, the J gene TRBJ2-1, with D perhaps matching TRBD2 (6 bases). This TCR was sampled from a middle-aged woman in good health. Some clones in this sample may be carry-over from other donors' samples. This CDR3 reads CASSLPQASDHYNEQFF. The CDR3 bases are TGCGCCAGCAGCCTCCCCCAGGCTAGCGACCACTACAATGAGCAGTTCTTC.